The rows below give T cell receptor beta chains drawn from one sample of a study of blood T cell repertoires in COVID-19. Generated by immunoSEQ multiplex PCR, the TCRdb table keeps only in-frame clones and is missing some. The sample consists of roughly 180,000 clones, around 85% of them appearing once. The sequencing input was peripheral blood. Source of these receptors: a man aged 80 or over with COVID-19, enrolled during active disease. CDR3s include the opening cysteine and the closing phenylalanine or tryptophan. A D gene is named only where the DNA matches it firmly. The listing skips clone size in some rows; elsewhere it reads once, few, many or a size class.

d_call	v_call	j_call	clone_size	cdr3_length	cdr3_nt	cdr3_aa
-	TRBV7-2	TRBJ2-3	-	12	TGTGCCAGCAGCTCTTACACAGATACGCAGTATTTT	CASSSYTDTQYF
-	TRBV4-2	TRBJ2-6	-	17	TGTGCCAGCAGCCAAGTAGTCGGGAACTCTGGGGCCAACGTCCTGACTTTC	CASSQVVGNSGANVLTF
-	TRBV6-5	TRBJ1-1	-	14	TGTGCCAGCAGTTACGGGCAGCCGAACACTGAAGCTTTCTTT	CASSYGQPNTEAFF
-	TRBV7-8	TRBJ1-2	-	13	TGTGCCAGCAGCTATACAGCCGACTATGGCTACACCTTC	CASSYTADYGYTF
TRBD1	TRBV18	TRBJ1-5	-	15	TGTGCCAGCTCACCAGGGACAGGGGGGAATCAGCCCCAGCATTTT	CASSPGTGGNQPQHF
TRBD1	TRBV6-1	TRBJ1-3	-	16	TGTGCCAGCAGTGACCTGGGACAGGTCTCTGGAAACACCATATATTTT	CASSDLGQVSGNTIYF
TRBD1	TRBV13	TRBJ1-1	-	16	TGTGCCAGCAGGGGAGGGACAGGGGAGCTGAACACTGAAGCTTTCTTT	CASRGGTGELNTEAFF
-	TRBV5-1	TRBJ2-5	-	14	TGCGCCAGCAGCTTGGGCGACTTCGAAGAGACCCAGTACTTC	CASSLGDFEETQYF
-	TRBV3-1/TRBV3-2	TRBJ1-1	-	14	TGTGCCAGCAGCCAAGGGCACGGGTACACTGAAGCTTTCTTT	CASSQGHGYTEAFF
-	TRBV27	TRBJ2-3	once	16	TGTGCCAGCAGTTTATCTTCCGGGGGAGTCGCAGATACGCAGTATTTT	CASSLSSGGVADTQYF
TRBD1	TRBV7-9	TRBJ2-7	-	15	TGTGCCAGCAGCTTACCCGGGACAGGCCCCTACGAGCAGTACTTC	CASSLPGTGPYEQYF
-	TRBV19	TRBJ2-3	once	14	TGTGCCAGTAGTCCCCTAGCTGGCACAGATACGCAGTATTTT	CASSPLAGTDTQYF
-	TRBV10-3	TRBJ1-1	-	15	TGTGCCATCAGTGAAAATGGCAGGGCGAACACTGAAGCTTTCTTT	CAISENGRANTEAFF
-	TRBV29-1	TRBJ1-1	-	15	TGCAGCGTTGAAGGAGGGAGCAATATGAACACTGAAGCTTTCTTT	CSVEGGSNMNTEAFF
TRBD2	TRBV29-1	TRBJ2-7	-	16	TGCAGCGTTCGATCCCCGGGTAGCGGGGGTTCCTACGAGCAGTACTTC	CSVRSPGSGGSYEQYF
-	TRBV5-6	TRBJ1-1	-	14	TGTGCCAGCAGCTCGTGGGGGCTGGGCACTGAAGCTTTCTTT	CASSSWGLGTEAFF
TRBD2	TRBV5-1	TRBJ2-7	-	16	TGCGCCAGCAGCTTGGCCTCCCCTGCGGGGGCCTACGAGCAGTACTTC	CASSLASPAGAYEQYF